The clone carrying this T cell receptor (beta chain) occurred once. Its cognate antigen is unknown. The junction departs from germline at one end; a sequencing error may be responsible. The method was immunoSEQ multiplex PCR; TCRdb's version includes in-frame clones alone and lacks a portion of them. The sample lists roughly 49,000 clones; 77% were seen once. The CDR3 has 14 amino acids. Germline CDR1 reads SEHNR; CDR2 reads FQNEAQ (reference sequence). This sample was included in a study of PD-1 blockade in mismatch repair-deficient tumors. Study-wide context: Patients had approximately 11 mismatch repair-deficient cancer types, all previously treated and progressing.

Every patient had mismatch repair deficiency by PCR or immunohistochemistry. TCRs were sequenced from a few patients responding to pembrolizumab. Findings of the study overall: After pembrolizumab, tumor-resident clones rose rapidly, then generally contracted before radiologic responses.

The origin of this receptor is an adult with mismatch repair-deficient cancer. The material sequenced was PBMCs, taken before pembrolizumab treatment. The V gene is TRBV7-9, the J gene TRBJ2-7, with D tentatively TRBD2 (6 bases). CDR3 residues: CASSLSGPSDEQYF. The CDR3 DNA is TGTGCCAGCAGTCTTAGCGGCCCCTCCGACGAGCAGTACTTC.